This TCR beta chain was recovered during a study of T cells in Graves' hyperthyroidism and ophthalmopathy. The CDR3 is 16 residues long. The germline gives CDR1 SGHTA, CDR2 FQGNSA. V lost 6 bases and J 9 bases, leaving 21 bases between the germline ends. Researchers took RNA transcripts and amplified the TCR beta CDR3 regions from them. Using the HTBI primer set, a first-round RT-PCR was run on the TCR CDR3. TCRdb re-derived calls from the multiplex PCR reads in MiXCR, one entry per CDR3 protein. Among 300,000 to 450,000 distinct CDR3 sequences listed, 11% to 15% were seen once. The clonotype comes from an older woman with Graves' hyperthyroidism. The genes are TRBV7-2 and TRBJ1-6; D uncertain. Material for sequencing was blood. This CDR3 is CASSCSIWGGFSPLHF. The CDR3 nucleotides read TGTGCCAGCAGTTGCTCGATCTGGGGAGGGTTTTCACCCCTCCACTTT.